This T cell receptor beta chain emerged from a study of technical replicates of blood from several donors. V was shortened by 9 bases and J by 0 bases, with 13 bases between the two germline ends. This CDR3 has 14 amino acids. In germline, CDR1 is SNHLY, CDR2 FYNNEI. Generated by immunoSEQ multiplex PCR, the TCRdb table keeps only in-frame clones and is missing some. The table includes approximately 81,000 clones, around 96% detected once. Sequencing was performed on T cells isolated from PBMCs. The rearrangement links TRBV2 to TRBJ2-3, with D unresolved. This sequence was found in a human donor in good health. In nucleotides, the CDR3 is TGTGCCAGGGCCTCATGGTCTAGCACAGATACGCAGTATTTT. It translates to CARASWSSTDTQYF.